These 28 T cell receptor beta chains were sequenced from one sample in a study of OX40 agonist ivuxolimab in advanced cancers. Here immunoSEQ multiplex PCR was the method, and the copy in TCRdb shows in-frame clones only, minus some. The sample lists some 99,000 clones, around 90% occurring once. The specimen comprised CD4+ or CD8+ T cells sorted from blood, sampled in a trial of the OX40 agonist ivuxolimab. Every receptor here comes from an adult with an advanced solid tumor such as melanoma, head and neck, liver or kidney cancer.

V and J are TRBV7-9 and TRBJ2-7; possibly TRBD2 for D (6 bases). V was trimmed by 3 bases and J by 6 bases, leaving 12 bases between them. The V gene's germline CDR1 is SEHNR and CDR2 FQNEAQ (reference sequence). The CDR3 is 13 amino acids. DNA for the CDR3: TGTGCCAGCAGCTTGGGGACTTCAAGCGAGCAGTACTTC. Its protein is CASSLGTSSEQYF.

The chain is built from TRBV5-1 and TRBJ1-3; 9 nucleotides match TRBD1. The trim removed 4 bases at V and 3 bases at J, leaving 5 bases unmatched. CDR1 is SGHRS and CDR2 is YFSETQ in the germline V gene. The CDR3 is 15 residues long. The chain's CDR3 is CASSQRTGDGNTIYF. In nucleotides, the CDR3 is TGCGCCAGCAGCCAAAGGACAGGGGATGGAAACACCATATATTTT. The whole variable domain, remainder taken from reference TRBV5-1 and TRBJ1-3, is KAGVTQTPRYLIKTRGQQVTLSCSPISGHRSVSWYQQTPGQGLQFLFEYFSETQRNKGNFPGRFSGRQFSNSRSEMNVSTLELGDSALYLCASSQRTGDGNTIYFGEGSWLTVV.

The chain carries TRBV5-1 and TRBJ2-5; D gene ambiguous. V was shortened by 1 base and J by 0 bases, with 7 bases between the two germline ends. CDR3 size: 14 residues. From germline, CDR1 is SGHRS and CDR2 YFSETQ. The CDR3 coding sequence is TGCGCCAGCAGCTTGTCTGGAAACCAAGAGACCCAGTACTTC. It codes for CASSLSGNQETQYF.

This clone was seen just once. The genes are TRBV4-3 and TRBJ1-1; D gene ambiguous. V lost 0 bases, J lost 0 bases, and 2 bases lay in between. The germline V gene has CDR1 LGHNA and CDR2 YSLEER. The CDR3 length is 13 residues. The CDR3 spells CASSQDVNTEAFF. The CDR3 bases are TGCGCCAGCAGCCAAGATGTGAACACTGAAGCTTTCTTT.

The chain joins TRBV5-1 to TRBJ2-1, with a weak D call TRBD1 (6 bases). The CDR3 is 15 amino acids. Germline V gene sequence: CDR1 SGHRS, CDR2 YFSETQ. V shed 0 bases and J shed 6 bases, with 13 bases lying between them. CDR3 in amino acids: CASSLATGWGNEQFF. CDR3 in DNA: TGCGCCAGCAGCTTGGCGACAGGTTGGGGCAATGAGCAGTTCTTC.

CDR3 DNA: TGTGCCAGCAGCTCGAACGGGGGGGAGCAGTACTTC. Protein sequence: CASSSNGGEQYF. The chain recombines TRBV7-3 with TRBJ2-7, with 7 bases aligning to TRBD2. The CDR3 has 12 residues. Per germline, CDR1 SGHTA and CDR2 FQGTGA. V was clipped by 4 bases and J by 7 bases; unmatched bases: 4.

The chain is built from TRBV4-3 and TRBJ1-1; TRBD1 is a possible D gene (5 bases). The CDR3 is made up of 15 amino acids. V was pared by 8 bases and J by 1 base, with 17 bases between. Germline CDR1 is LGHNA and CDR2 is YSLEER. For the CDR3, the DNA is TGCGCCAGCGGCGATCTACGGGACGGGAACACTGAAGCTTTCTTT. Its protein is CASGDLRDGNTEAFF.

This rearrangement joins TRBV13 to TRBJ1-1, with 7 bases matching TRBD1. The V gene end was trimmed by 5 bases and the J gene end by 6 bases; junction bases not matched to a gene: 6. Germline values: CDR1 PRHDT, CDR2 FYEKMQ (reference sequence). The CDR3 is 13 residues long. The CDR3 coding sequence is TGTGCCAGCAGCGCCTCCGACAGGGCTGAAGCTTTCTTT. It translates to CASSASDRAEAFF.

The CDR3 bases are TGTGCCACCCCCCGACAGGGAATAAGTGATGGCTACACCTTC. As protein: CATPRQGISDGYTF. The V call is TRBV6-1, the J call TRBJ1-2, with TRBD1 matching 7 bases. Germline CDR1 is MNHNS and CDR2 is SASEGT. This CDR3 spans 14 amino acids. The V gene end was trimmed by 10 bases and the J gene end by 6 bases; junction bases not matched to a gene: 14.

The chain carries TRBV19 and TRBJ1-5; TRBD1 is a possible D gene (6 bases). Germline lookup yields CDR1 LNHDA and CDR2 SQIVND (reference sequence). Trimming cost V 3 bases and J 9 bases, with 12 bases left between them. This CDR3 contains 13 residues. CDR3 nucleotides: TGTGCCAGTAGTATTCCAGGGGTCGGGCCCCAGCATTTT. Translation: CASSIPGVGPQHF.

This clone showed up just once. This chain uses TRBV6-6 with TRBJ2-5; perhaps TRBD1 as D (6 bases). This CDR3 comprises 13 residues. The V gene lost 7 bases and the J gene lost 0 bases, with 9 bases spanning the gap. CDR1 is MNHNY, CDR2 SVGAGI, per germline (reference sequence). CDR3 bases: TGTGCCAGCACGAGGGGGTACCAAGAGACCCAGTACTTC. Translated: CASTRGYQETQYF.

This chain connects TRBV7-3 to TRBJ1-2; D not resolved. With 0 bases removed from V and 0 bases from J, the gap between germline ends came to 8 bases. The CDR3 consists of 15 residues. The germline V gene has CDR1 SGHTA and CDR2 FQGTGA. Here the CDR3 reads CASSLTGKPNYGYTF. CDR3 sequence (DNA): TGTGCCAGCAGCTTAACGGGCAAACCTAACTATGGCTACACCTTC.

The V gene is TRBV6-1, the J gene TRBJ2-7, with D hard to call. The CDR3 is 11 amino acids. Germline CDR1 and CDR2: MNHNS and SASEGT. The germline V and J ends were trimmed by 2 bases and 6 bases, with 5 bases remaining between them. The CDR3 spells CASSEFPEQYF. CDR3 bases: TGTGCCAGCAGTGAATTCCCCGAGCAGTACTTC.

The CDR3 loop reads CASSSGQGRNTIYF. The CDR3 region has the DNA TGTGCCAGCAGTTCCGGACAGGGGAGAAACACCATATATTTT. The V gene is TRBV6-5, the J gene TRBJ1-3; 9 bases are shared with TRBD1. V trimming: 4 bases; J trimming: 5 bases; junction bases outside the gene matches: 3. Germline CDR1 reads MNHEY; CDR2 reads SVGAGI. This CDR3 region has 14 residues.

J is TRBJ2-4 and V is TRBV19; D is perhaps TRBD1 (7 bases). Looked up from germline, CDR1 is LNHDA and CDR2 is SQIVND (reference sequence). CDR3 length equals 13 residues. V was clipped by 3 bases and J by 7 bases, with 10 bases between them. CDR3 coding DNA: TGTGCCAGTAGTATGGAGGGGGCGAACATTCAGTACTTC. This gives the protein CASSMEGANIQYF.

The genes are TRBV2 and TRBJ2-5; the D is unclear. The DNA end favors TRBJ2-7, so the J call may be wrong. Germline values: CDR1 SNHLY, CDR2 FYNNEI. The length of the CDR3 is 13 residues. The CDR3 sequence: CASSIFQTYEQYF. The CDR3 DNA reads TGTGCCAGCAGTATATTCCAGACCTACGAGCAGTACTTC.

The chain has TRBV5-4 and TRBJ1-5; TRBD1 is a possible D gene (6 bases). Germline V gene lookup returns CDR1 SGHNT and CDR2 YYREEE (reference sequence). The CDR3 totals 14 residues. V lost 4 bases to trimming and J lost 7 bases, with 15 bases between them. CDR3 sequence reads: CASSHGGGVQPQHF. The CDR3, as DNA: TGTGCCAGCAGCCATGGAGGGGGGGTCCAGCCCCAGCATTTT.

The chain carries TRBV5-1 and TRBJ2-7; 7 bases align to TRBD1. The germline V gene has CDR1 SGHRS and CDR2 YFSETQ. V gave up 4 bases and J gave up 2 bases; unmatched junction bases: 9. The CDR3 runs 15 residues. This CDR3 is CASSPPGGVTYEQYF. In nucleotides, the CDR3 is TGCGCCAGCAGCCCCCCAGGGGGTGTAACCTACGAGCAGTACTTC. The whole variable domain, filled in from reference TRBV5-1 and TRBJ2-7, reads KAGVTQTPRYLIKTRGQQVTLSCSPISGHRSVSWYQQTPGQGLQFLFEYFSETQRNKGNFPGRFSGRQFSNSRSEMNVSTLELGDSALYLCASSPPGGVTYEQYFGPGTRLTVT.

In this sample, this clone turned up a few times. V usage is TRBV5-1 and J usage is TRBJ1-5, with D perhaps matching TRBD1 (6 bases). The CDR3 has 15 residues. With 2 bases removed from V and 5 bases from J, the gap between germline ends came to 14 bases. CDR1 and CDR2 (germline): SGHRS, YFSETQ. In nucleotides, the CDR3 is TGCGCCAGCAGCTTACAGGGAAGAATGGATCAGCCCCAGCATTTT. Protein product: CASSLQGRMDQPQHF. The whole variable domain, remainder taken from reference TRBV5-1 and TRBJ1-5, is KAGVTQTPRYLIKTRGQQVTLSCSPISGHRSVSWYQQTPGQGLQFLFEYFSETQRNKGNFPGRFSGRQFSNSRSEMNVSTLELGDSALYLCASSLQGRMDQPQHFGDGTRLSIL.

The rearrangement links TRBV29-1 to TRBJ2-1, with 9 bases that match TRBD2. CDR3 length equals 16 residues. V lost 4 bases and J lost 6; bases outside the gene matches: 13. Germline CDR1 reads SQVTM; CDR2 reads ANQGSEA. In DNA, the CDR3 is TGCAGCGTTGTAAGGTGGGGCGGGGGGGGATCCAATGAGCAGTTCTTC. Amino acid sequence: CSVVRWGGGGSNEQFF.

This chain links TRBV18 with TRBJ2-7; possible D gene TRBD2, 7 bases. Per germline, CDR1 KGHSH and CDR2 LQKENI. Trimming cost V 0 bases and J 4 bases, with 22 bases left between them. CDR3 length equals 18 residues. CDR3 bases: TGTGCCAGCTCACCACCGCTAGTGGGGGGGCTATGGGCGTACGAGCAGTACTTC. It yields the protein CASSPPLVGGLWAYEQYF. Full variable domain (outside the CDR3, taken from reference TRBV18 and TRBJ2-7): NAGVMQNPRHLVRRRGQEARLRCSPMKGHSHVYWYRQLPEEGLKFMVYLQKENIIDESGMPKERFSAEFPKEGPSILRIQQVVRGDSAAYFCASSPPLVGGLWAYEQYFGPGTRLTVT.

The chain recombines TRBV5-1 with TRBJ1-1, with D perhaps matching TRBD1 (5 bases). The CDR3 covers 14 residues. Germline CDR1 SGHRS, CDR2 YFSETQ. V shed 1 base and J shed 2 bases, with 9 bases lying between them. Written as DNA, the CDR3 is TGCGCCAGCAGCTTGAGGGGATACAACACTGAAGCTTTCTTT. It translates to CASSLRGYNTEAFF.

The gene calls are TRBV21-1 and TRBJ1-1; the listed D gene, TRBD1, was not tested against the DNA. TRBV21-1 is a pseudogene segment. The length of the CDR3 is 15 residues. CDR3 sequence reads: CASSAAPGVNTEAFF. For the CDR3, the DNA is TGTGCCAGCAGCGCTGCCCCAGGGGTGAACACTGAAGCTTTCTTT.

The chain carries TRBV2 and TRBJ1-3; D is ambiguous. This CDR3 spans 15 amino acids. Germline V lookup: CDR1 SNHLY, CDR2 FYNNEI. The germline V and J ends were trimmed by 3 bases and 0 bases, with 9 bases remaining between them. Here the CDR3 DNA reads TGTGCCAGCAGTGACGGGCTCTACTCTGGAAACACCATATATTTT. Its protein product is CASSDGLYSGNTIYF.

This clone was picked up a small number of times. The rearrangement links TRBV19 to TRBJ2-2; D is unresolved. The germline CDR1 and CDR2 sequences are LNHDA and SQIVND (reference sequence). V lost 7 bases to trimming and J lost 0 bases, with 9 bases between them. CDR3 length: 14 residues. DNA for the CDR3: TGTGCCAGTAAGGAAGACGCGAACACCGGGGAGCTGTTTTTT. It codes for CASKEDANTGELFF.

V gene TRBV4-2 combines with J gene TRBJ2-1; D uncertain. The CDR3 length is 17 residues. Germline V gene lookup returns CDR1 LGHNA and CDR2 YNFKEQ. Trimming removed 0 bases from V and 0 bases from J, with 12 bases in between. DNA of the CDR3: TGTGCCAGCAGCCAAGATCCTACAGCTAGCTCCTACAATGAGCAGTTCTTC. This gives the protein CASSQDPTASSYNEQFF.

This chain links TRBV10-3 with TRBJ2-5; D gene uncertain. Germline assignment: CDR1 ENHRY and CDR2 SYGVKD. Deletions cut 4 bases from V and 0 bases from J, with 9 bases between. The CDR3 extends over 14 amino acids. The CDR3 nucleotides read TGTGCCATCAGTGCCGGACGGAACCAAGAGACCCAGTACTTC. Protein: CAISAGRNQETQYF.

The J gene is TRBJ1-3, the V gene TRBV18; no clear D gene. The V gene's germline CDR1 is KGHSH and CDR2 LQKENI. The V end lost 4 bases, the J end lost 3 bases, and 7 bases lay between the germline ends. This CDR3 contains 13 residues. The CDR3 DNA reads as TGTGCCAGCTCACAAGGTTATGGAAACACCATATATTTT. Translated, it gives CASSQGYGNTIYF.